The 13 T cell receptor beta chains reported below all come from one sample, sequenced in a study of CD8 T cells in ankylosing spondylitis. Study results and limitations: Made up of eight or nine highly homologous variants, a TCR beta motif appeared characteristic of ankylosing spondylitis blood.

These TCRs are of unknown antigen specificity. TCRdb independently ran MiXCR on the 5' RACE reads; one entry per CDR3 protein. The sample carries 450,000 or so distinct CDR3 sequences, more than 25% recorded once. Sequenced input: blood, either unsorted or a sorted T cell fraction (not recorded which). The origin of the receptors is a male donor with ankylosing spondylitis.

CDR3 residues: CASSFGPGLGQETQYF. CDR3 DNA sequence: TGCGCCAGCAGCTTTGGGCCAGGGTTGGGGCAAGAGACCCAGTACTTC. The V call is TRBV5-1, the J call TRBJ2-5; maybe TRBD1 (5 bases). This CDR3 has 16 amino acids. The germline CDR1 and CDR2 sequences are SGHRS and YFSETQ. V gave up 2 bases and J gave up 2 bases, with 16 bases separating them.

The chain couples TRBV9 to TRBJ2-3; TRBD2 agrees at 8 bases. J was trimmed by 6 bases and V by 2 bases; bases with no gene match: 5. Germline V gene lookup returns CDR1 SGDLS and CDR2 YYNGEE. CDR3 length: 14 amino acids. CDR3 sequence: CASSVSGSLDTQYF. DNA of the CDR3: TGTGCCAGCAGCGTCAGCGGGAGCTTGGATACGCAGTATTTT.

As DNA, the CDR3 is TGCGCCAGCAGCCTAGCGGGAGTCACCGGGGAGCTGTTTTTT. Translation gives CASSLAGVTGELFF. The J gene is TRBJ2-2, the V gene TRBV5-1; 10 bases are a match to TRBD2. V shed 4 bases, J shed 4 bases, and the junction held 1 base outside the gene matches. The CDR3 loop spans 14 amino acids. Per the germline V gene, CDR1 is SGHRS and CDR2 is YFSETQ.

The chain combines TRBV5-1 with TRBJ2-7; 7 nucleotides match TRBD2. The CDR3 is made up of 15 amino acids. Looked up from germline, CDR1 is SGHRS and CDR2 is YFSETQ. The J segment lost 5 bases and the V segment lost 0 bases, leaving 8 bases of the junction unmatched. The CDR3 DNA follows: TGCGCCAGCAGCTTGGATACTAGCGAGGTCAACGAGCAGTACTTC. This encodes CASSLDTSEVNEQYF.

This clonotype was counted between two and nine times. This chain uses TRBV24-1 with TRBJ2-5; 8 positions agree with TRBD1. V trimming: 0 bases; J trimming: 6 bases; junction bases outside the gene matches: 5. The germline gives CDR1 KGHDR, CDR2 SFDVKD. This CDR3 is built from 15 residues. DNA for the CDR3: TGTGCCACCAGTGATTTGCGAGACAGGGGAAAGACCCAGTACTTC. It yields the protein CATSDLRDRGKTQYF.

The chain couples TRBV27 to TRBJ1-5, with a tentative D call TRBD1 (6 bases). Trimming removed 8 bases at V and 5 bases at J, with 13 bases between. Germline CDR1 MNHEY, CDR2 SMNVEV (reference sequence). The CDR3 runs 13 residues. CDR3 sequence (DNA): TGTGCCAGCCGGGGGCAGGAATATCAGCCCCAGCATTTT. Translating it yields CASRGQEYQPQHF.

This rearrangement joins TRBV5-1 to TRBJ2-3, with D maybe TRBD1 (7 bases). Trimming pared 0 bases from V and 2 bases from J, leaving 16 bases between. CDR3 size: 17 residues. CDR1 SGHRS and CDR2 YFSETQ come from the germline V gene. CDR3 sequence (DNA): TGCGCCAGCAGCTTGGGAGCCGGGGGACAGTTCACAGATACGCAGTATTTT. Amino acid sequence: CASSLGAGGQFTDTQYF. The full variable domain, its missing parts supplied by reference TRBV5-1 and TRBJ2-3, is KAGVTQTPRYLIKTRGQQVTLSCSPISGHRSVSWYQQTPGQGLQFLFEYFSETQRNKGNFPGRFSGRQFSNSRSEMNVSTLELGDSALYLCASSLGAGGQFTDTQYFGPGTRLTVL.

The V gene is TRBV24-1, the J gene TRBJ1-4, with a weak D call TRBD1 (5 bases). Germline CDR1 and CDR2: KGHDR and SFDVKD. Trimming removed 6 bases at V and 0 bases at J, with 19 bases between. The CDR3 contains 18 residues. This CDR3 reads CATSPPGGTDSTNEKLFF. The CDR3 bases are TGTGCCACCAGTCCTCCCGGAGGGACGGATTCAACTAATGAAAAACTGTTTTTT.

This clonotype appeared a few times. The chain uses TRBV10-3 and TRBJ2-1, with no clear D. Trimming removed 3 bases from V and 9 bases from J, with 15 bases in between. The CDR3 runs 14 residues. Germline CDR1 is ENHRY and CDR2 is SYGVKD. Written as DNA, the CDR3 is TGTGCCATCAGTGATGGGGTAGTTCCTGGTGAGCAGTTCTTC. Its protein is CAISDGVVPGEQFF.

In this sample, this clonotype turned up a few times. The chain joins TRBV20-1 to TRBJ2-2, with 7 bases matching TRBD2. This CDR3 has 15 amino acids. J was trimmed by 3 bases and V by 5 bases; bases with no gene match: 9. In germline, CDR1 is DFQATT, CDR2 SNEGSKA (reference sequence). In DNA form, the CDR3 reads TGCAGTGCTGCTAGGCTAGCGGATTACACCGGGGAGCTGTTTTTT. Its protein is CSAARLADYTGELFF.

This sequence joins TRBV15 and TRBJ1-1, with D maybe TRBD1 (5 bases). Germline V gene sequence: CDR1 LNHNV, CDR2 YYDKDF (reference sequence). Trimming stripped 3 bases from V and 5 bases from J, with 13 bases between. The CDR3 covers 14 residues. The chain's CDR3 is CATSRDTQGTEAFF. The CDR3 coding sequence is TGTGCCACCAGCAGGGACACGCAGGGAACTGAAGCTTTCTTT.

This clonotype has only a few counts. The chain recombines TRBV29-1 with TRBJ2-2; 7 bases fit TRBD1. CDR1 and CDR2 from the germline V gene are SQVTM and ANQGSEA. The CDR3 has 14 residues. The junction had 7 bases not matched to a gene; V was cut back by 7 bases and J by 2 bases. The CDR3 protein is CSARTGGNTGELFF. The CDR3 DNA follows: TGCAGCGCAAGGACAGGCGGAAACACCGGGGAGCTGTTTTTT.

The CDR3 sequence is CASSQRTPGTEAFF. Written as DNA, the CDR3 is TGCGCCAGCAGCCAGCGGACCCCGGGCACTGAAGCTTTCTTT. This chain uses TRBV5-1 with TRBJ1-1; D not certain. Germline lookup yields CDR1 SGHRS and CDR2 YFSETQ. Deletions cut 4 bases from V and 4 bases from J, with 14 bases between. The CDR3 is 14 residues long.